The rows below give T cell receptor beta chains drawn from one sample of a study of blood T cell repertoires in COVID-19. Generated by immunoSEQ multiplex PCR, the TCRdb table keeps only in-frame clones and is missing some. This sample yields under 250,000 clones, of which almost 85% are seen a single time; 7.6% belongs to the top ten. The sequenced sample was peripheral blood. These receptors all stem from a woman in her fifties or sixties with active or convalescent COVID-19. The CDR3 runs from the conserved cysteine through the conserved F or W. Size values are once, few and many counts, or a class for expanded clones, and some rows have none.

>.|TRBV10-3|TRBJ2-5|12
CAISEFRETQYF
>.|TRBV27|TRBJ1-1|13
CASSRRQTTEAFF
>.|TRBV10-3|TRBJ2-7|13
CAINDGRTYEQYF
>.|TRBV28|TRBJ1-2|15
CASRSETGWGRGYTF
>.|TRBV3-1/TRBV3-2|TRBJ1-1|12
CASSQAAGEAFF
>.|TRBV5-5|TRBJ1-5|14
CASSLADRGQPQHF
>once|TRBV18|TRBJ2-1|13
CASSQGLLNEQFF
>.|TRBV6-5|TRBJ1-4|15
CASRGAETGGEKLFF
>.|TRBV11-2|TRBJ2-3|15
CASSRRDRGTDTQYF
>.|TRBV29-1|TRBJ2-7|17
CSVELAGGEGSSYEQYF
>.|TRBV3-1/TRBV3-2|TRBJ2-3|14
CASSPGGGLDTQYF
>.|TRBV18|TRBJ1-2|14
CASSLQGSGDGYTF
>once|TRBV6-5|TRBJ1-2|14
CASSYRAGGHGYTF
>.|TRBV27|TRBJ1-3|16
CASSLRPYEAGNTIYF
>.|TRBV24-1|TRBJ1-2|15
CATSDFGRGAQGYTF
>few|TRBV5-6|TRBJ2-1|13
CASSWDRVNEQFF
>.|TRBV11-3|TRBJ1-3|15
CASSLTSTTGNTIYF
>once|TRBV9|TRBJ2-1|13
CASSAGRVNEQFF
>.|TRBV15|TRBJ2-1|20
CATSRDLGGGAFGSYNEQFF
>.|TRBV5-6|TRBJ1-1|12
CASSRGTAEAFF
>once|TRBV7-9|TRBJ2-2|15
CASSLALSLGEELFF
>.|TRBV19|TRBJ2-1|14
CASSMWRSSNEQFF
>.|TRBV5-4|TRBJ2-1|16
CASSLGTTSSYNEQFF
>once|TRBV19|TRBJ2-1|16
CASSFQGAGGGDEQFF
>.|TRBV12-5|TRBJ1-6|15
CASGLGRGVNSPLHF
>.|TRBV19|TRBJ2-2|15
CASSPDLQNTGELFF
>once|TRBV25-1|TRBJ2-7|11
CASSQEDEQYF